This T cell receptor beta chain emerged from a study of response to subunit inactivated influenza vaccine. With 4 bases removed from V and 4 bases from J, the gap between germline ends came to 16 bases. The length of the CDR3 is 15 residues. Germline CDR1 SGHDT, CDR2 YYEEEE. A single record per CDR3 protein comes from TCRdb applying MiXCR to the RT-PCR reads. The sample contains about 520,000 distinct CDR3 sequences, 9.5% to 12% of which appear only once. Findings of the study overall: The authors proposed limited new T cell recruitment per seasonal influenza vaccination.

As for this clonotype: The antigen is undetermined.

Specimen: PBMCs from blood, collected roughly 6 weeks after vaccination. The receptor comes from a man between 50 and 59 years old who received an inactivated influenza vaccine. The rearrangement links TRBV5-6 to TRBJ2-3; no firm D call. The CDR3 sequence: CASSPNPGAPDTQYF. The CDR3 nucleotides read TGTGCCAGCAGCCCGAACCCCGGAGCCCCAGATACGCAGTATTTT.